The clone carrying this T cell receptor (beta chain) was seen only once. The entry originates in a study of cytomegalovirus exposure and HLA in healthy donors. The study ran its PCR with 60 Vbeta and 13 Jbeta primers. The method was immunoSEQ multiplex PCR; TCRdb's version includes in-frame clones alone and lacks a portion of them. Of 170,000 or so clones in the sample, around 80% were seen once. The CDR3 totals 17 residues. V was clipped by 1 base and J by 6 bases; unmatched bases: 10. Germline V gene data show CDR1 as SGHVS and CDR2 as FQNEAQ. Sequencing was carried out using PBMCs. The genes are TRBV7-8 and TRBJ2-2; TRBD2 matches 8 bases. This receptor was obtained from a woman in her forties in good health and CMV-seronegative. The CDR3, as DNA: TGTGCCAGCAGCTTAGGGGCCAGCGGGAGAGGCGCCGGGGAGCTGTTTTTT. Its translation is CASSLGASGRGAGELFF.